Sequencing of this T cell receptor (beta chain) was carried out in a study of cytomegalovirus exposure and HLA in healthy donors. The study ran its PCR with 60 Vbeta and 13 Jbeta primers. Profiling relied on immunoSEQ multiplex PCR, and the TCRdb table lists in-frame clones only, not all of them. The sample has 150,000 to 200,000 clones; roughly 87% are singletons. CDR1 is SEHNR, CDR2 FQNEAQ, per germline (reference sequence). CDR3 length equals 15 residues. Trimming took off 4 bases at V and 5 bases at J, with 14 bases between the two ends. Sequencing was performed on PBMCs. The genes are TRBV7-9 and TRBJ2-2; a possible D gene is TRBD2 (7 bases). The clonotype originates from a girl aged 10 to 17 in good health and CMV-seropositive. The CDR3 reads CASSSLAGATGELFF. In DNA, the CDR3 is TGTGCCAGCAGCTCCCTCGCGGGGGCAACCGGGGAGCTGTTTTTT. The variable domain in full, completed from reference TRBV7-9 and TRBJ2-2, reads DTGVSQNPRHKITKRGQNVTFRCDPISEHNRLYWYRQTLGQGPEFLTYFQNEAQLEKSRLLSDRFSAERPKGSFSTLEIQRTEQGDSAMYLCASSSLAGATGELFFGEGSRLTVL.